This record concerns one TCR beta chain sequence. It has no known antigen specificity. The record has no base qualities; no much larger clone is one base away. Inclusive of the bounding cysteine and phenylalanine, the CDR3 is 15 residues long. Only the CDR3 portion is preserved as DNA: 45 bases, with reading frame beginning at the first base. V lost 2 bases and J lost 2 bases; the stretch between them is 13 bases long. As encoded in the germline V gene, CDR1 is SGHTA while CDR2 is FQGNSA. This entry is derived from a study of shared clonotypes between healthy human individuals (dated by TCRdb to between 2020 and 2021). Regarding the study in general: A few men and two women, aged 18 to 49 years, made up the cohort. For each donor, three plates each were used for CD4 naive and CD4 memory, two plates were used for CD8 naive, and one plate was used for CD8 memory. To estimate repertoire size and how much clonotypes are shared between individuals, the study performed deep sequencing of blood TCR repertoires from roughly five healthy adults. To increase sequencing depth and limit assay-specific biases, different laboratories used diverse techniques to prepare libraries and sequence TCR repertoires. Per donor, leukapheresis produced somewhere between about 0.94 and 9 billion PBMCs.

TCR CDR3 regions were amplified from genomic DNA by multiplex PCR using the deep immunoSEQ assay. For each cell subset, the extracted genomic DNA was distributed evenly across all wells of several immunoSEQ 96-well plates, and each plate served as one replicate. For sorted subsets, each replicate PCR was loaded with approximately 0.2 ug genomic DNA, equivalent to approximately 33,000 T cell genomes. Purified libraries were quantified with a Qubit 3.0 fluorometer, sized on a Bioanalyzer 2100, and re-quantified with the KAPA Library Quantification kit. Every immunoSEQ 96-well plate was sequenced on a separate single-read 150-cycle Illumina NextSeq 550 flow cell. In the source study's methods: Because the immunoSEQ output included only junctional sequences and no quality scores, the filtering could not be the same as the filtering used for full-length reads. Sequences were annotated with PyIR, a Python wrapper for IgBLAST v1.9, using IMGT germline references to assign V/J genes and CDR3. Reads were filtered out if the reads had weak V/J assignments (E-value above 1e-6), no CDR3, stop codons, out-of-frame junctions, or ambiguous translated residues. V3J clonotypes were defined as sequences sharing an identical inferred V gene, J gene, and CDR3 amino acid sequence. Percentage overlap between repertoires was computed as shared unique clonotypes divided by the size of the smaller repertoire. Richness of each repertoire was evaluated using RTK rarefaction, the Chao1 estimator, and Recon v2.1 estimates of unobserved clonotypes. Generation probabilities for all TCRbeta clonotypes obtained by the gDNA method from several donors were computed using OLGA. In its TCRdb copy, this immuneACCESS table keeps in-frame sequences only and misses some clones. Where compared with another copy, unresolved V genes explain less than half of these, and the others have no known cause. The DNA gave D and trimming, while V, J and clone size come from that table. This sample lists 170,000 or so clones; around 63% were detected once. Over 9.5% of the sample is in the top ten clones.

General conclusions and limits of the study: Compared with non-shared clonotypes, clonotypes shared by all four sorted-subset donors had higher generation probabilities. Naive subsets generally had larger estimated clonotype richness than memory subsets did. Pairwise subsampling led to the expectation that sequencing depth would affect the degree of clonotype sharing among donors. When a handful of donors were compared, the shared fraction of clonotypes was 5% to 6.5% for naive CD4, around 3.6% for naive CD8, 2% to 2.5% for memory CD4, and about 0.36% for memory CD8. Because the study included only a small number of donors, the genetic and exposure-history diversity represented was limited. Sampling was limited to blood, and TCR repertoires in tissue likely differ from TCR repertoires in blood. Incomplete sequencing was indicated by rarefaction of sorted-subset datasets, despite the large sequencing depth.

Healthy HIV-negative adults with no recently reported acute infections or vaccinations were included as donors. Every donor was a Caucasian adult living in Nashville, Tennessee, USA. CD4+ T cells were enriched through magnetic negative selection, after which naive cells were positively selected on CD45RA and the remaining negative fraction served as the memory subset. Blood was collected by leukapheresis, and PBMCs were isolated by Ficoll-Histopaque density gradient centrifugation and then cryopreserved in liquid nitrogen vapor phase. Analytical flow cytometry was used to check the purity and quantity of every magnetically sorted T cell population. Genomic DNA was isolated from each sorted fraction and quantified by UV absorbance on a Nanodrop 2000c.

The sequencing sample was made of memory CD4+ T cells sorted from blood. In light of the paper, this sample's cell subset or site label describes: CD45RA-negative fraction. This chain joins TRBV7-2 to TRBJ2-7; TRBD1 might be the D gene, on 6 matching bases. This TCR came from a man aged 30-40 years in good health. The nucleotide sequence reads TGTGCCAGCAGCTTAAATGGACAGTACCCCTACGAGCAGTACTTC. This sequence encodes CASSLNGQYPYEQYF.